This note documents a single T cell receptor beta chain sequence. This specimen belongs to a study of patients and donors after allogeneic stem cell transplantation. TCRdb reprocessed the RT-PCR reads with MiXCR, giving one entry per CDR3 protein. The data hold approximately 200,000 distinct CDR3 sequences, with 38% observed a single time. The length of the CDR3 is 16 residues. V shed 5 bases and J 5 bases; nucleotides not matched to a gene: 11. Sample: blood, either unsorted or a sorted T cell fraction (not recorded which). The TCR comes from a human donor who was either an allogeneic HSCT recipient or a stem cell or donor lymphocyte infusion donor (not recorded which). It is not recorded whose cells these are; they may come from a transplant donor. The chain links TRBV12-3 or TRBV12-4 to TRBJ2-3, with 9 bases matching TRBD1. CDR3 in DNA: TGTGCCAGCAGTACCCCCGGGACAGGGTTCGGAGATACGCAGTATTTT. It encodes CASSTPGTGFGDTQYF.